The next 9 T cell receptor beta chains were all read from a single sample in a study of human T cells and chemical hapten exposure. Noted time point: pre-sensitization, week 0. The treatment: therapeutic diphenylcyclopropenone sensitization with weekly scalp DPC. One entry per CDR3 protein results from TCRdb running MiXCR on the RACE reads. The table has roughly 100,000 distinct CDR3 sequences, about 12% seen once. Sequencing was performed on whole blood, taken in connection with sensitization to the hapten diphenylcyclopropenone (DPC). The receptors derive from a woman aged 45-65 years with alopecia areata. Some clones in this sample may be carry-over from other donors' samples.

This clonotype was found a few times. The chain links TRBV12-3 or TRBV12-4 to TRBJ2-7; 7 bases are a match to TRBD1. The CDR3 spans 13 residues. V lost 4 bases, J lost 0 bases, and 0 bases stayed unmatched. The CDR3 DNA sequence: TGTGCCAGCAGTTACAGGGGCTCCTACGAGCAGTACTTC. This translates into CASSYRGSYEQYF.

The J gene is TRBJ1-2, the V gene TRBV4-1, with D uncertain. Germline CDR1 reads MGHRA; CDR2 reads YSYEKL. V was pared by 1 base and J by 3 bases, with 9 bases between. The CDR3 runs 14 residues. Here the CDR3 DNA reads TGCGCCAGCAGCCAAGCCGGGGAGTACTATGGCTACACCTTC. Translation gives CASSQAGEYYGYTF.

This clonotype has a handful of counts. The genes are TRBV5-8 and TRBJ1-1, with 10 positions matching TRBD1. Trimming cost V 8 bases and J 8 bases; bases outside gene matches: 12. CDR3 length equals 14 residues. Per the germline V gene, CDR1 is SGHTS and CDR2 is YDEGEE. The CDR3 loop reads CASRAGTGASEAFF. CDR3 coding DNA: TGTGCCAGTCGAGCAGGGACAGGGGCTTCCGAAGCTTTCTTT.

In this sample, this clonotype turned up a few times. The CDR3 here is CASSQERYQETQYF. The CDR3 region has the DNA TGTGCCAGCAGCCAAGAGAGGTACCAAGAGACCCAGTACTTC. The V and J genes are TRBV4-2 and TRBJ2-5; D not certain. The CDR3 extends over 14 amino acids. Trimming took off 0 bases at V and 0 bases at J, with 5 bases between the two ends. Germline loops: CDR1 LGHNA, CDR2 YNFKEQ.

The chain employs TRBV7-2 and TRBJ1-6; 7 bases line up with TRBD1. V trimming: 2 bases; J trimming: 7 bases; junction bases outside the gene matches: 8. The CDR3 has 16 amino acids. The germline V gene encodes CDR1 SGHTA and CDR2 FQGNSA. The CDR3 loop reads CASSLNPGQKNSPLHF. The CDR3 DNA follows: TGTGCCAGCAGCTTAAATCCGGGACAGAAAAATTCACCCCTCCACTTT.

This chain links TRBV27 with TRBJ2-1; D ambiguous. Trimming removed 0 bases at V and 11 bases at J, with 8 bases between. From germline, CDR1 is MNHEY and CDR2 SMNVEV (reference sequence). The CDR3 totals 12 residues. CDR3 protein: CASSLSTSQQFF. In DNA, the CDR3 is TGTGCCAGCAGTTTATCCACCTCCCAGCAGTTCTTC.

The CDR3 is CSVARQGARAFF. CDR3 sequence (DNA): TGCAGTGTAGCTAGACAGGGGGCTAGAGCTTTCTTT. The chain recombines TRBV20-1 with TRBJ1-1; 10 bases map to TRBD1. The CDR3 consists of 12 residues. The V gene's germline CDR1 is DFQATT and CDR2 SNEGSKA (reference sequence). With V trimmed by 7 bases and J by 10 bases, 9 bases remained unmatched.

The chain combines TRBV5-5 with TRBJ2-2, with 9 bases fitting TRBD1. The CDR3 has 15 amino acids. Germline trimming cut 2 bases from V and 5 bases from J; bases unmatched to any gene: 4. Germline V CDR1 and CDR2: SGHKS, YYEKEE (reference sequence). The CDR3 sequence: CASSLTGGGTGELFF. In DNA, the CDR3 is TGTGCCAGCAGCTTAACAGGGGGCGGGACCGGGGAGCTGTTTTTT.

This clonotype has a handful of counts. This rearrangement joins TRBV7-9 to TRBJ2-5; D possibly corresponds to TRBD1 (6 bases). V was trimmed by 3 bases and J by 1 base, leaving 12 bases between them. The CDR3 loop spans 15 amino acids. CDR1 SEHNR and CDR2 FQNEAQ come from the germline V gene (reference sequence). The DNA for the CDR3 is TGTGCCAGCAGCTTGGCGACAGGATCCCAAGAGACCCAGTACTTC. It is translated as CASSLATGSQETQYF. Full variable domain (outside the CDR3, taken from reference TRBV7-9 and TRBJ2-5): DTGVSQNPRHKITKRGQNVTFRCDPISEHNRLYWYRQTLGQGPEFLTYFQNEAQLEKSRLLSDRFSAERPKGSFSTLEIQRTEQGDSAMYLCASSLATGSQETQYFGPGTRLLVL.